The entry below gives a single T cell receptor beta chain sequence along with its context. This specimen belongs to a study of shared clonotypes between healthy human individuals. Germline-derived CDR1 and CDR2 are MNHEY and SMNVEV (reference sequence). The V end lost 0 bases, the J end lost 3 bases, and 15 bases lay between the germline ends. This CDR3 is 16 amino acids long. Sequencing was performed with immunoSEQ multiplex PCR; in TCRdb, only in-frame clones are kept and a portion is missing. Of approximately 88,000 clones listed, about 70% are singletons. Sequencing was done on a sample of memory CD8+ T cells sorted from blood. The sample's subset: CD45RO+ cells pooled with CCR7-negative TemRA cells. This sequence originates from a man aged 25-45 years in good health. The gene calls are TRBV27 and TRBJ2-7; TRBD2 might be the D (5 bases). The CDR3 nucleotides are TGTGCCAGCAGTTTATCGGCGGGCAAAATAATCTACGAGCAGTACTTC. Translation: CASSLSAGKIIYEQYF.